The text below deals with one T cell receptor beta chain. Its target is not known. Unstimulated Tregs (CD4+CD25+CD127-) and CD4+CD25- non-Tregs were sorted from PBMCs. Germline lookup yields CDR1 MNHNS and CDR2 SASEGT. The CDR3 totals 12 residues. The V and J ends lost 6 bases and 6 bases respectively, with 12 bases between them. Profiling relied on immunoSEQ multiplex PCR, and the TCRdb table lists in-frame clones only, not all of them. This table has approximately 98,000 clones, 85% to 90% appearing once. The sample comes from a study of Tregs in tolerant kidney transplant recipients. Findings and caveats of the study: This study did not directly address biological reproducibility. Donor-specific Treg expansion exceeded global Treg expansion in tolerant patients, suggesting antigen drive.

Sequenced here: CD4+ T cells from blood, sampled before the transplant. The receptor was isolated from a human donor who received a combined kidney and bone marrow transplant. This chain uses TRBV6-1 with TRBJ2-7, with D possibly matching TRBD1 (5 bases). Here the CDR3 reads CASSPTGTEQYF. DNA for the CDR3: TGTGCCAGCAGCCCAACAGGCACCGAGCAGTACTTC.